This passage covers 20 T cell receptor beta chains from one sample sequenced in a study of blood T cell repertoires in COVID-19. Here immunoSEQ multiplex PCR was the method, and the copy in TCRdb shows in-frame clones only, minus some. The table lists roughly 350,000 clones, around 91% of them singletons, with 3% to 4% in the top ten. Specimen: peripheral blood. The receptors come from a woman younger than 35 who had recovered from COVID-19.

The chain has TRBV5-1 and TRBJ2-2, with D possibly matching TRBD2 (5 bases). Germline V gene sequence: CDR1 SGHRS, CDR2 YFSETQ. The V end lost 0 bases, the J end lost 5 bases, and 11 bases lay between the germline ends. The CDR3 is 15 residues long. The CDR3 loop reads CASSLEGVETGELFF. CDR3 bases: TGCGCCAGCAGCTTGGAGGGAGTAGAAACCGGGGAGCTGTTTTTT.

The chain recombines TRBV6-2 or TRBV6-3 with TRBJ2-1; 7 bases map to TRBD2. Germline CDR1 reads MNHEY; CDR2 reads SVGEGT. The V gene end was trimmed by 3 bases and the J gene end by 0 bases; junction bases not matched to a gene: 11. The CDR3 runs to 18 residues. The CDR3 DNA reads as TGTGCCAGCAGTTATAATGGTATTGGGGGGGGCTCCTACAATGAGCAGTTCTTC. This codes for CASSYNGIGGGSYNEQFF.

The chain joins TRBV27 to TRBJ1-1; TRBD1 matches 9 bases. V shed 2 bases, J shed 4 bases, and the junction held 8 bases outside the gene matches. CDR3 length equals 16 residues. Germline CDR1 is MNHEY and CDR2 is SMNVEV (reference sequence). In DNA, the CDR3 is TGTGCCAGCAGTTTAGAGGGGACAGGGACTGTCACTGAAGCTTTCTTT. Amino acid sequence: CASSLEGTGTVTEAFF.

The DNA of the CDR3 is TGTGCCAGCAGCCAAGCCGCCAGGGCAGCGAACACTGAAGCTTTCTTT. Translated, it gives CASSQAARAANTEAFF. The gene calls are TRBV9 and TRBJ1-1, with D perhaps TRBD1 (5 bases). The germline gives CDR1 SGDLS, CDR2 YYNGEE. The CDR3 runs to 16 residues. Trimming took 4 bases from V and 1 from J, leaving 17 bases between them.

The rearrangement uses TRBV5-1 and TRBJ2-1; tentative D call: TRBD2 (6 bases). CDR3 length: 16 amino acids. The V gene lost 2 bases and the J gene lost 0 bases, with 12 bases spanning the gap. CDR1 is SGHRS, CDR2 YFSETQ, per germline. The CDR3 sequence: CASSLLAGSSYNEQFF. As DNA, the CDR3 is TGCGCCAGCAGCTTACTGGCGGGGAGCTCCTACAATGAGCAGTTCTTC.

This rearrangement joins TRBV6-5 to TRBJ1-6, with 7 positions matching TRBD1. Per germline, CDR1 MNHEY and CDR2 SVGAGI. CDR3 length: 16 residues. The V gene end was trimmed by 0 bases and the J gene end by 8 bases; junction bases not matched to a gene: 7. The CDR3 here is CASSYSVRGVDSPLHF. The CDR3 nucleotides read TGTGCCAGCAGTTACTCGGTCAGGGGGGTGGATTCACCCCTCCACTTT.

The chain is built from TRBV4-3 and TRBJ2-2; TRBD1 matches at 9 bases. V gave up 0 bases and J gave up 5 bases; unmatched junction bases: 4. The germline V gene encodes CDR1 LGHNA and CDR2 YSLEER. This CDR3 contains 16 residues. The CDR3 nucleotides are TGCGCCAGCAGCCAAGATTTGACAGGGGGAACCGGGGAGCTGTTTTTT. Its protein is CASSQDLTGGTGELFF.

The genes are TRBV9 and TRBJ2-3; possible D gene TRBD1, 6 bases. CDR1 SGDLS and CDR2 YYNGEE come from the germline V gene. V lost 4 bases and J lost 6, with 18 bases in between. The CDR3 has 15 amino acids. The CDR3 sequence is CASSLGIGTTDTQYF. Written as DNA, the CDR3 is TGTGCCAGCAGCTTAGGCATCGGGACAACCGATACGCAGTATTTT.

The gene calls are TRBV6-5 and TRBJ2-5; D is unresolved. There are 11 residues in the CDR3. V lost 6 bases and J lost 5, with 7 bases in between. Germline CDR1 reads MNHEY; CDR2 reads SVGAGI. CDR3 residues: CASRVRETQYF. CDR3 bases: TGTGCCAGCAGGGTCAGGGAGACCCAGTACTTC.

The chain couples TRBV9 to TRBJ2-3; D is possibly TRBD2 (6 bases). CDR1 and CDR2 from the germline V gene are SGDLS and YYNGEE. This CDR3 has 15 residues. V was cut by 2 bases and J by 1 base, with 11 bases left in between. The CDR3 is CASSVSAGGTDTQYF. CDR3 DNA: TGTGCCAGCAGCGTCTCAGCGGGTGGCACAGATACGCAGTATTTT.

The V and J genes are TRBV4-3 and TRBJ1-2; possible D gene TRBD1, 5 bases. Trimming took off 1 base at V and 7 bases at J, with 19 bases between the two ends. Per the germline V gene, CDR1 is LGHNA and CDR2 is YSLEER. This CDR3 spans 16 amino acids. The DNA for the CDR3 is TGCGCCAGCAGCCAAGCCAGGGTTTTCCCCCGGGCTGGCTACACCTTC. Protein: CASSQARVFPRAGYTF.

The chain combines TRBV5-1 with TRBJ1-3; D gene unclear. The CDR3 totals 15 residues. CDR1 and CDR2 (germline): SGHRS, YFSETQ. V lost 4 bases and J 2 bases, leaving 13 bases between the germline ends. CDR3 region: CASSLDGAPGNTIYF. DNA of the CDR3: TGCGCCAGCAGCCTTGACGGAGCCCCTGGAAACACCATATATTTT.

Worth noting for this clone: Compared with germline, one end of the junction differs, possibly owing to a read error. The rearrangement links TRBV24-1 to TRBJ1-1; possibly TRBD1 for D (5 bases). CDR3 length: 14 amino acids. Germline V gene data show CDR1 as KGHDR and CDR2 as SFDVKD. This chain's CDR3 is CATSDLGENTEAFF. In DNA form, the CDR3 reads TGTGCCACCAGCGATTTAGGGGAGAACACTGAAGCTTTCTTT.

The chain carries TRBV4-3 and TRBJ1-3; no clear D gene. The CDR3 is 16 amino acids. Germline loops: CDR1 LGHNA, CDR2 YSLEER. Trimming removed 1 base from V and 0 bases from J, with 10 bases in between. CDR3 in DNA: TGCGCCAGCAGCCAAGCGGCAGACATCTCTGGAAACACCATATATTTT. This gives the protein CASSQAADISGNTIYF.

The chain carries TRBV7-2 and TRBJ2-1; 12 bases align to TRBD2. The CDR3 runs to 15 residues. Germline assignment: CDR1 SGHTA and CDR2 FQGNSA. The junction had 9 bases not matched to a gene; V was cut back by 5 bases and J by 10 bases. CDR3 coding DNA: TGTGCCAGCAGCACCACACTAGCGGGAGGAAAGGAGCAGTTCTTC. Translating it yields CASSTTLAGGKEQFF.

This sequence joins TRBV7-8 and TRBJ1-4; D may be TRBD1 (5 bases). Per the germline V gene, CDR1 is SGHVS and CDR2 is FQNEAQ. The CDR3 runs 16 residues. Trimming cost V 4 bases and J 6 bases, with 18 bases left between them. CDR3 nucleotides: TGTGCCAGCAGCTCGATCCTCGGGGGTGGAGATGAAAAACTGTTTTTT. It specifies CASSSILGGGDEKLFF. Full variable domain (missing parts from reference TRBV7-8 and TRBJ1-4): GAGVSQSPRYKVAKRGQDVALRCDPISGHVSLFWYQQALGQGPEFLTYFQNEAQLDKSGLPSDRFFAERPEGSVSTLKIQRTQQEDSAVYLCASSSILGGGDEKLFFGSGTQLSVL.

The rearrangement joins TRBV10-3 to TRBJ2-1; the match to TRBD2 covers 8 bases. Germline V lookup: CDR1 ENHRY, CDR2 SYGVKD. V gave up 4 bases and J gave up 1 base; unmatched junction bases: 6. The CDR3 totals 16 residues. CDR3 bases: TGTGCCATCAGTGGGACTAGCTCGACGTCCTACAATGAGCAGTTCTTC. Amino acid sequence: CAISGTSSTSYNEQFF.

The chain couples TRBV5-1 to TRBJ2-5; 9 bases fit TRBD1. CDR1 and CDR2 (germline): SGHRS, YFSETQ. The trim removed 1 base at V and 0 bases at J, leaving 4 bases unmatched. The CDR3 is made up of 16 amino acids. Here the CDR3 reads CASSLLTGGYQETQYF. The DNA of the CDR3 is TGCGCCAGCAGCTTGTTGACAGGGGGGTACCAAGAGACCCAGTACTTC.

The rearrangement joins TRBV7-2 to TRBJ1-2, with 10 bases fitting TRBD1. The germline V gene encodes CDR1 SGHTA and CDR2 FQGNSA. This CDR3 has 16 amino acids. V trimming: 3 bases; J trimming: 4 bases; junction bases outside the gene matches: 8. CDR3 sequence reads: CASSLVGTGVGYGYTF. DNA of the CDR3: TGTGCCAGCAGCTTGGTCGGGACAGGGGTTGGCTATGGCTACACCTTC.

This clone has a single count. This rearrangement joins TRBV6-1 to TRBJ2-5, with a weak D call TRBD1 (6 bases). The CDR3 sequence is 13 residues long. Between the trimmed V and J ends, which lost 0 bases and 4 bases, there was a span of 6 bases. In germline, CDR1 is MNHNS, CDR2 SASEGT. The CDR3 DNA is TGTGCCAGCAGTGAAGCGGGGGCAGAGACCCAGTACTTC. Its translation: CASSEAGAETQYF.